The entry below describes one TCR beta chain. The antigen this receptor binds is unknown. No base quality values were provided; no much bigger clone lies one nucleotide off. The germline V gene encodes CDR1 SQVTM and CDR2 ANQGSEA. Deletion took 4 bases off V and 0 bases off J, with a span of 7 bases between the germline ends. Its CDR3 holds 13 amino acids, cysteine through phenylalanine. The read is trimmed to its CDR3 DNA, 39 bases read in frame from base 1. The data originate from a study of cytomegalovirus exposure and HLA in healthy donors (dated by TCRdb to about 2017). For the wider study: The 500 to 800 repertoires of the first cohort and the 120 or so validation repertoires were produced on the same platform, according to a later analysis. To predict cytomegalovirus infection status, the study brought together high-throughput TCR immunosequencing, statistical association of individual TCRs with disease status, and machine learning. The study aimed to test whether signatures of past pathogen exposure could be identified by cataloging public T cell receptors. In addition to the first cohort of approximately 670 subjects, a separate validation cohort of some 120 different subjects was used. Broader findings and caveats from the paper: The study listed over 150 TCR beta chains as associated with cytomegalovirus. Of the cluster scores, 85% to 95% were above 0 in a later analysis, which found that TCRs clustered in the first cohort also tended to co-occur in the 130 or so validation repertoires. The classifier was reported to diagnose cytomegalovirus status with high specificity and sensitivity in both the original cohort and the validation cohort. Most TCR sequences were observed very rarely across donors, whereas some public TCRs were present in many individuals. All 120 or so repertoires were used to score co-occurrence in the validation cohort in a later analysis, because that analysis had no HLA typing for the cohort. In vitro tests confirmed that a few of the cytomegalovirus-associated TCR beta chains recognize cytomegalovirus antigens. The authors suggested that the approach could potentially be extended to other disease states and immunological phenotypes.

The library was made by the immunoSEQ multiplex PCR assay. Under the source paper's analysis protocol: A statistical classification framework was developed to diagnose cytomegalovirus status using the catalog of TCR beta chain sequences. Entries here come from immuneACCESS through TCRdb and include only in-frame sequences with V and J called. Some clones fail to appear in such tables; in the studies checked, an unresolved V gene covers under half of the shortfall, and the cause of the remainder is unknown. Clone size and V and J calls were adopted from that table, with D and trimming inferred from the DNA. The sample table holds tens of thousands of clones, of which roughly 92% were seen once. Roughly 5.8% of the sample belongs to the ten largest clones. The donors belonged to the validation cohort of under 150 subjects, which was separate from the approximately 660-subject first cohort.

Sequenced material: PBMCs. The chain links TRBV29-1 with TRBJ2-1, with the D gene too uncertain to name. The receptor comes from a man between 18 and 29 years old in good health and CMV-seronegative. CDR3 region: CSVATNSYNEQFF. At the DNA level, the sequence is TGCAGCGTTGCTACGAACTCCTACAATGAGCAGTTCTTC.